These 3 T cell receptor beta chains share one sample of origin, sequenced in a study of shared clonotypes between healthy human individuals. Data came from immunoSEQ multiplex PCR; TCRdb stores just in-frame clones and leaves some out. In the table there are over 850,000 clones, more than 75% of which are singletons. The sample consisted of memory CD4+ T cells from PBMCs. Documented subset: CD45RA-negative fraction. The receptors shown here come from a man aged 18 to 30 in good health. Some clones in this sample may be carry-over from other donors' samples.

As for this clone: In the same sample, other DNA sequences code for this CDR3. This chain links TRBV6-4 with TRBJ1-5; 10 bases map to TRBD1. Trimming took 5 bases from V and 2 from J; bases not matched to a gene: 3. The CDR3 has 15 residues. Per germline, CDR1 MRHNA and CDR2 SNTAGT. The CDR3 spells CASSPGTGGNQPQHF. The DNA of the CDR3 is TGTGCCAGCAGTCCCGGGACAGGGGGCAATCAGCCCCAGCATTTT.

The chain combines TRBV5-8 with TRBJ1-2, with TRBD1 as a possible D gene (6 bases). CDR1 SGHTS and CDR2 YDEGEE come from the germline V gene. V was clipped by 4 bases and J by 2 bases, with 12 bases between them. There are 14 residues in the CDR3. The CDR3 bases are TGTGCCAGCAGCAGAAACAGGGTGAACTATGGCTACACCTTC. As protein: CASSRNRVNYGYTF. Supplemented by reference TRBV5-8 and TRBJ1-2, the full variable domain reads EAGVTQSPTHLIKTRGQQATLRCSPISGHTSVYWYQQALGLGLQFLLWYDEGEERNRGNFPPRFSGRQFPNYSSELNVNALELEDSALYLCASSRNRVNYGYTFGSGTRLTVV.

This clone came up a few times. Here the CDR3 reads CAWMGGVAGGTLGRTQYF. The CDR3 bases are TGTGCCTGGATGGGAGGTGTAGCGGGAGGGACCCTCGGACGCACGCAGTATTTT. This chain links TRBV30 with TRBJ2-3, with 11 bases aligning to TRBD2. The CDR3 runs to 18 residues. Trimming removed 4 bases from V and 9 bases from J; junction bases left unmatched: 21. From germline, CDR1 is GTSNPN and CDR2 SVGIG (reference sequence).